One and the same sample provided the 4 T cell receptor beta chains below, sequenced in a study of cytomegalovirus exposure and HLA in healthy donors. A multiplex PCR was run with 60 Vbeta primers and 13 Jbeta primers. Assay: immunoSEQ multiplex PCR; the TCRdb copy retains only in-frame clones and omits some. The data hold roughly 150,000 clones, with 80% to 90% observed a single time. Sequenced material: PBMCs. Receptors originate from a boy under 10 years old in good health and CMV-seronegative.

The chain links TRBV6-1 to TRBJ1-1; D remains unclear. The CDR3 has 14 residues. The V end was cut by 6 bases, the J end by 2 bases, with 13 bases between. CDR1 and CDR2 (germline): MNHNS, SASEGT. CDR3 DNA sequence: TGTGCCAGCAGCCCCCCGGGATCAAACACTGAAGCTTTCTTT. This gives the protein CASSPPGSNTEAFF.

The genes are TRBV5-1 and TRBJ2-3, with TRBD1 matching over 7 bases. J was trimmed by 4 bases and V by 4 bases; bases with no gene match: 6. This CDR3 is built from 14 residues. Germline V gene sequence: CDR1 SGHRS, CDR2 YFSETQ. The CDR3 reads CASSLDRAPDTQYF. CDR3 coding DNA: TGCGCCAGCAGCCTCGACAGGGCCCCAGATACGCAGTATTTT.

J is TRBJ2-7 and V is TRBV7-2, with 10 bases fitting TRBD2. The CDR3 length is 14 residues. CDR1 SGHTA and CDR2 FQGNSA come from the germline V gene. The ends lost 4 bases at V and 0 bases at J; junction bases unmatched: 0. In DNA form, the CDR3 reads TGTGCCAGCAGCTGGACTAGCGGCTCCTACGAGCAGTACTTC. Protein: CASSWTSGSYEQYF.

In regard to this clone: Other DNA sequences from this sample encode an identical CDR3 as well. The gene calls are TRBV5-1 and TRBJ1-2; weak D call: TRBD1 (6 bases). V lost 0 bases and J lost 3, with 12 bases in between. Germline V gene data show CDR1 as SGHRS and CDR2 as YFSETQ. There are 15 residues in the CDR3. CDR3 protein: CASSLATGSDYGYTF. The CDR3 bases are TGCGCCAGCAGCTTGGCAACAGGGTCCGACTATGGCTACACCTTC.